The clone carrying this T cell receptor (beta chain) was detected only once. Tissue from the graft was processed to free its intraepithelial and lamina propria lymphocytes. The data were taken from a study of graft-versus-host responses after intestinal transplantation. Whole-study context: Recipients obtained multivisceral, liver-intestinal, or isolated intestinal transplants. Induction with anti-thymocyte globulin, then tacrolimus and steroids for about 3 years, was given to all recipients.

Using immunoSEQ multiplex PCR, the repertoire was profiled, and TCRdb retains in-frame clones only, with some absent. The profile shows 5,000 to 7,500 clones, 83% of them singletons. Germline CDR1 reads GTSNPN; CDR2 reads SVGIG (reference sequence). This CDR3 region has 15 residues. After removal of 4 bases from V and 3 bases from J, the junction contained 6 bases not matched to a gene. This specimen was ileum tissue, taken approximately 310 days after intestinal transplant. The chain is built from TRBV30 and TRBJ2-2; 9 bases map to TRBD2. The clonotype comes from a human patient who received an intestinal transplant, so some T cells may come from the graft donor. The CDR3 here is CAWKASGMDTGELFF. The CDR3 bases are TGTGCCTGGAAAGCTAGCGGGATGGACACCGGGGAGCTGTTTTTT.